This T cell receptor beta chain was identified in a study of identical twins. Notes on the study in general: Models came in too low on out-of-frame TCR alpha sharing in monozygotic twins. High-abundance cord blood beta clonotypes had fewer insertions; memory repertoires showed none.

Template switching added a universal primer site; cDNA carried unique molecular identifiers. Using its own MiXCR run on the 5' RACE reads, TCRdb lists one record per CDR3 protein. The sample consists of under 350,000 distinct CDR3 sequences, around 9.7% of them appearing once. Trimming shortened V by 6 bases and J by 0 bases, and 18 bases separated the two germline ends. Germline V lookup: CDR1 KGHSY, CDR2 FQNENV. This CDR3 has 17 residues. Every sampled donor was Caucasian and healthy. Of note for this clonotype: What it binds is not known.

These sequences were also reported in another study, on yellow fever vaccine responses in identical twins.

The chain carries TRBV16 and TRBJ2-1; perhaps TRBD2 as D (6 bases). The origin of this receptor is a woman in her late teens or twenties in good health. Source material: CD8+ T cells sorted from blood. Here the CDR3 DNA reads TGTGCCAGCAGTCGGTCAGATCTAGCGAGCTCCTACAATGAGCAGTTCTTC. Its translation: CASSRSDLASSYNEQFF.